The T cell receptor (beta chain) described here comes from a study of preoperative IRX-2 immunotherapy in early breast cancer. This sample's treatment: preoperative locoregional IRX-2 cytokine immunotherapy. Samples came from a phase Ib trial of preoperative locoregional IRX-2 cytokine immunotherapy. Sequencing used immunoSEQ multiplex PCR; TCRdb keeps in-frame clones, though not all of them. This table has 3,200 or so clones, 78% appearing once. This CDR3 region has 15 residues. Germline CDR1 is SGHNT and CDR2 is YENEEA. Trimming cost V 5 bases and J 1 base, with 12 bases left between them. The V and J genes are TRBV11-3 and TRBJ2-1, with D tentatively TRBD2 (6 bases). The sequencing here drew on tumor tissue, taken after IRX-2 immunotherapy. The receptor was isolated from a human donor with breast cancer. CDR3 sequence (DNA): TGTGCCAGCAGCCCTGGGACTGAATCCTACAATGAGCAGTTCTTC. This encodes CASSPGTESYNEQFF. Filled out from reference TRBV11-3 and TRBJ2-1, the complete variable domain reads EAGVVQSPRYKIIEKKQPVAFWCNPISGHNTLYWYLQNLGQGPELLIRYENEEAVDDSQLPKDRFSAERLKGVDSTLKIQPAELGDSAVYLCASSPGTESYNEQFFGPGTRLTVL.